This T cell receptor (beta chain) was recovered during a study of T-cell memory formation after mild COVID-19. The study, taken as a whole, reports: Some clones that responded were present in memory (sampled pre-infection), which suggests cross-reactive memory joined. Clones shrinking from day 15 to 85 showed even CD4/CD8 mixes; later expanders tilted CD4+.

UMIs and sample barcodes were carried by the TCR alpha and TCR beta cDNA libraries that 5'RACE produced using constant-segment primers. One entry per CDR3 protein, called by TCRdb with MiXCR from the 5' RACE reads. The sample has about 410,000 distinct CDR3 sequences; 20% to 25% are singletons. About this clonotype itself: Its specificity is not known.

The CDR3 length is 18 residues. CDR1 SGHVS and CDR2 FNYEAQ come from the germline V gene. J was trimmed by 3 bases and V by 5 bases; bases with no gene match: 11. This receptor was obtained from an adult woman who had mild COVID-19 (a few samples of this study predate the infection). Cell type and time point are not known. The sequenced sample was PBMCs or a T cell subset sorted from them (not recorded which). The V gene is TRBV7-6, the J gene TRBJ2-6, with 9 bases aligning to TRBD2. The CDR3 coding sequence is TGTGCCAGCAGCCCCCGGGTAGCGGGAGTCTATGGGGCCAACGTCCTGACTTTC. Its translation: CASSPRVAGVYGANVLTF.